The present TCR beta chain was sequenced within a study of blood T cells in healthy people across ages. Then a second PCR, running roughly 6 to 12 cycles, was carried out with a sample-barcoded 5' primer and a J-beta primer mix. Carrying 12 random nucleotides, a template-switch adaptor labeled each individual cDNA molecule. TCRdb independently ran MiXCR on the 5' RACE reads; one entry per CDR3 protein. Of about 680,000 distinct CDR3 sequences detected, around 48% appear once; the ten largest clones hold under 35%. Sample donors were healthy Caucasian individuals that came from Russia, aged 6 to 90. Total RNA was extracted at no less than 5 micrograms per sample. Trimming took 7 bases from V and 5 from J; bases not matched to a gene: 6. The CDR3 length is 14 residues. Germline loops: CDR1 SNHLY, CDR2 FYNNEI.

The rearrangement joins TRBV2 to TRBJ2-7; the match to TRBD1 covers 12 bases. This receptor was obtained from an older woman in good health. Input material: blood. CDR3 loop: CASTLGQGADEQYF. In nucleotides, the CDR3 is TGTGCCAGCACCTTGGGACAGGGGGCAGACGAGCAGTACTTC. Based on the CDR3 plus reference TRBV2 and TRBJ2-7, the full variable domain is EPEVTQTPSHQVTQMGQEVILRCVPISNHLYFYWYRQILGQKVEFLVSFYNNEISEKSEIFDDQFSVERPDGSNFTLKIRSTKLEDSAMYFCASTLGQGADEQYFGPGTRLTVT.